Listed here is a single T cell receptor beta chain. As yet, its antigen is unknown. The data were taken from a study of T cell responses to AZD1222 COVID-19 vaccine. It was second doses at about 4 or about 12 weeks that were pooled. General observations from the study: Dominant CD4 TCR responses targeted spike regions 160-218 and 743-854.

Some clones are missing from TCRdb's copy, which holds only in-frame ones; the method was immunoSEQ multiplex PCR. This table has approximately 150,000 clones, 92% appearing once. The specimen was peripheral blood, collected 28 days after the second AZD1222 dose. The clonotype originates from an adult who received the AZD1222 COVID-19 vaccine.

The CDR3 loop is CASRLRAPLRGEQFF. The CDR3 bases are TGTGCAAGTCGCTTACGGGCTCCCCTCCGGGGTGAGCAGTTCTTC. The J gene is TRBJ2-1, the V gene TRBV12-2; the listed D gene, TRBD2, was not tested against the DNA. TRBV12-2 is termed a pseudogene. This CDR3 comprises 15 residues.